This is a list of T cell receptor beta chains from one sample in a study of blood T cell repertoires in COVID-19. Sequencing used immunoSEQ multiplex PCR; TCRdb keeps in-frame clones, though not all of them. The data hold approximately 250,000 clones, with about 83% observed a single time. The sequencing input was peripheral blood. The receptor source for this set is a woman between 35 and 50 years old who had recovered from COVID-19. Both conserved end residues are part of each CDR3. D genes are given only for firm matches. Expanded clones get a size class; other rows say once, few or many, or leave the size out.

size	V	J	D	DNA	CDR3
once	TRBV19	TRBJ1-2	TRBD1	TGTGCCAGTAGTACCAGGGGGCGCGGCTATGGCTACACCTTC	CASSTRGRGYGYTF
-	TRBV7-2	TRBJ1-1	-	TGTGCCAGCAGCTACGACTTCAACACTGAAGCTTTCTTT	CASSYDFNTEAFF
-	TRBV30	TRBJ1-2	-	TGTGCCTGGAAGCTAAAACCTAACTATGGCTACACCTTC	CAWKLKPNYGYTF
-	TRBV20-1	TRBJ2-1	-	TGCAGTGCTAGTTACGGGACTCGACTATACAATGAGCAGTTCTTC	CSASYGTRLYNEQFF
-	TRBV6-1	TRBJ2-1	-	TGTGCCAGCAGTGAAGAGGGTGGGGGGGCAGCTGAGCAGTTCTTC	CASSEEGGGAAEQFF
-	TRBV9	TRBJ1-1	-	TGTGCCAGCAGCACAAGCCCTCATTCAGGAGGTGAAGCTTTCTTT	CASSTSPHSGGEAFF
-	TRBV3-1/TRBV3-2	TRBJ1-1	-	TGTGCCAGCAGCCAAGACCCTTCTGAAGCTTTCTTT	CASSQDPSEAFF
-	TRBV27	TRBJ1-4	TRBD1	TGTGCCAGCAGCACCTATTGGGGGGACAGGGGGCGGTACGAAAAACTGTTTTTT	CASSTYWGDRGRYEKLFF
-	TRBV5-1	TRBJ1-3	-	TGCGCCAGCAGAGGGGCCAGTAACTCTGGAAACACCATATATTTT	CASRGASNSGNTIYF
few	TRBV7-2	TRBJ1-1	-	TGTGCCAGCAGCTTAGCCATGAACACTGAAGCTTTCTTT	CASSLAMNTEAFF
-	TRBV5-1	TRBJ1-1	-	TGCGCCAGCAGCTTGAGGAGGGAGTTCGGCGTGAACACTGAAGCTTTCTTT	CASSLRREFGVNTEAFF
-	TRBV5-1	TRBJ1-2	-	TGCGCCAGCAGCTTGGGACAGGACAACTATGGCTACACCTTC	CASSLGQDNYGYTF
-	TRBV6-5	TRBJ2-7	-	TGTGCCAGCAGGTCGGAGGGGCCCTACGAGCAGTACTTC	CASRSEGPYEQYF
few	TRBV5-4	TRBJ2-1	TRBD2	TGTGCCAGCAGCCTGGGGACTAGTTCCTTCAATGAGCAGTTCTTC	CASSLGTSSFNEQFF
once	TRBV20-1	TRBJ2-7	-	TGCAGTGCGTTAAACTCCTACGAGCAGTACTTC	CSALNSYEQYF
-	TRBV6-1	TRBJ2-1	TRBD2	TGTGCCAGCAGTGAGTTAAGCGGGGGGGCCTACAATGAGCAGTTCTTC	CASSELSGGAYNEQFF
-	TRBV10-2	TRBJ1-5	-	TGCGCCAGCTGTACAGGGCGCAATCAGCCCCAGCATTTT	CASCTGRNQPQHF
-	TRBV30	TRBJ1-2	TRBD1	TGTGCCTGGAGTCCCGGGACAGCGACTTATGGCTACACCTTC	CAWSPGTATYGYTF
-	TRBV4-1	TRBJ1-1	TRBD1	TGCGCCAGCAGCCAATGGGACAGGGACACTGAAGCTTTCTTT	CASSQWDRDTEAFF
-	TRBV19	TRBJ2-1	TRBD1	TGTGCCAGTAGTATAATGACAGGGATAAAGGATGAGCAGTTCTTC	CASSIMTGIKDEQFF
-	TRBV6-5	TRBJ2-1	TRBD2	TGTGCCAGCAGATATAGCGGGGGGGCCGACAATGAGCAGTTCTTC	CASRYSGGADNEQFF
-	TRBV5-1	TRBJ2-1	TRBD1	TGCGCCAGCAGCTTAGGACAGGGAGTATACAATGAGCAGTTCTTC	CASSLGQGVYNEQFF
-	TRBV11-3	TRBJ2-7	-	TGTGCCAGCAGCGCTCTGGAGGTCTCCTACGAGCAGTACTTC	CASSALEVSYEQYF
few	TRBV2	TRBJ2-6	-	TGTGCCAGCTCTTCCTCCGAGAAAATGCCTGGGGCCAACGTCCTGACTTTC	CASSSSEKMPGANVLTF
-	TRBV5-8	TRBJ1-6	-	TGTGCCAGCAGCTTTAGGAACAGTAATTCACCCCTCCACTTT	CASSFRNSNSPLHF